The sequence of this T cell receptor beta chain was determined in a study of OX40 agonist ivuxolimab in advanced cancers. The trim removed 5 bases at V and 2 bases at J, leaving 7 bases unmatched. The germline gives CDR1 SGHAT, CDR2 FQNNGV. The CDR3 has 15 amino acids. In regard to this clone: No antigen is known for it.

Study-level points and caveats: Partial responders at 0.1-3.0 mg/kg had among the lowest clonal expansion. More expanded clones were seen, on average, in CD8+ T cells than in CD4+.

TCRdb's copy holds only in-frame clones and misses some; the assay was immunoSEQ multiplex PCR. The sample lists around 53,000 clones, approximately 84% seen once, with about 12% in the top ten. The clonotype originates from an adult with an advanced solid tumor such as melanoma, head and neck, liver or kidney cancer. The specimen was CD4+ or CD8+ T cells sorted from blood, collected in a trial of the OX40 agonist ivuxolimab. The rearrangement links TRBV11-2 to TRBJ2-7; 9 bases align to TRBD2. CDR3 DNA sequence: TGTGCCAGCAGCCCCCGGGCGGGGGGGGCCTACGAGCAGTACTTC. This gives the protein CASSPRAGGAYEQYF.